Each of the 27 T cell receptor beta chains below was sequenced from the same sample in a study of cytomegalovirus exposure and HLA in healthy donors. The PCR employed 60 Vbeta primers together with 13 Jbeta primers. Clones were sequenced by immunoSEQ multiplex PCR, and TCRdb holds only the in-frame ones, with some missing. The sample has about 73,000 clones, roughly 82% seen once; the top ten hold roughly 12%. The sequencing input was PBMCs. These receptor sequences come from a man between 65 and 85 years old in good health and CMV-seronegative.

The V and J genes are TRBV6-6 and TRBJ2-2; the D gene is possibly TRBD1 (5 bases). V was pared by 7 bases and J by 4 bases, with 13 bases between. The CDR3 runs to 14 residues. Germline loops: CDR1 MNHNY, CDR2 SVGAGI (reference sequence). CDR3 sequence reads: CASTDTTATGELFF. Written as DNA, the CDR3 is TGTGCCAGCACGGATACGACAGCCACCGGGGAGCTGTTTTTT.

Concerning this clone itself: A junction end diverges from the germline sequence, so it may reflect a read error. This CDR3 reads CASSQDRTRGTAAFF. CDR3 DNA: TGCGCCAGCAGCCAAGATCGGACCCGAGGGACTGCAGCTTTCTTT. J is TRBJ1-1 and V is TRBV4-3; possible D gene TRBD1, 5 bases. CDR1 and CDR2 (germline): LGHNA, YSLEER. The CDR3 totals 15 residues.

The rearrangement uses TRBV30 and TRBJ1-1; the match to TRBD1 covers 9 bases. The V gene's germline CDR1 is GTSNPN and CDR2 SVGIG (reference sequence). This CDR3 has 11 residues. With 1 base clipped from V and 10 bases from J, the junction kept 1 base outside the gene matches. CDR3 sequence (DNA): TGTGCCTGGAGTGCGACAGGGGGAGCTTTCTTT. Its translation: CAWSATGGAFF.

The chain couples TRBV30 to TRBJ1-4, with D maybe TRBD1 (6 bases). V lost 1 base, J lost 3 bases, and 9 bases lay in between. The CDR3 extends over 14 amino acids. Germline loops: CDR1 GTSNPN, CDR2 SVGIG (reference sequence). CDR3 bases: TGTGCCTGGAGTGATGGGACATCTAATGAAAAACTGTTTTTT. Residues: CAWSDGTSNEKLFF.

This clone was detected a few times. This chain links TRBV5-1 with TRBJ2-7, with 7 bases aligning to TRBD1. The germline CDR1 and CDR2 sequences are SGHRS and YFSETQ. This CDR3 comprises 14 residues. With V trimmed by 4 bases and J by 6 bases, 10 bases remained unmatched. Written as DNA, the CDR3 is TGCGCCAGCAGCCATCCCACAGGGGAAGGCGAGCAGTACTTC. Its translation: CASSHPTGEGEQYF.

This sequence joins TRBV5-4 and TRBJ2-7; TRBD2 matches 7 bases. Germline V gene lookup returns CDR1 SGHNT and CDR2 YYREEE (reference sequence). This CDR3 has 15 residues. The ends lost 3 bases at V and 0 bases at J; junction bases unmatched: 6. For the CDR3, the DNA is TGTGCCAGCAGCTCCAGCGGGGACCGCTCCTACGAGCAGTACTTC. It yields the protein CASSSSGDRSYEQYF.

DNA of the CDR3: TGTGCTAGTGGTTTTTTCCAGGGTTTCGACACTGAAGCTTTCTTT. Translated, it gives CASGFFQGFDTEAFF. The chain links TRBV12-5 to TRBJ1-1, with TRBD1 as a possible D gene (5 bases). The CDR3 length is 15 residues. Trimming shortened V by 3 bases and J by 3 bases, and 14 bases separated the two germline ends. Looked up from germline, CDR1 is LGHNT and CDR2 is FRNRAP. The complete variable domain, with remaining parts taken from reference TRBV12-5 and TRBJ1-1, reads DARVTQTPRHKVTEMGQEVTMRCQPILGHNTVFWYRQTMMQGLELLAYFRNRAPLDDSGMPKDRFSAEMPDATLATLKIQPSEPRDSAVYFCASGFFQGFDTEAFFGQGTRLTVV.

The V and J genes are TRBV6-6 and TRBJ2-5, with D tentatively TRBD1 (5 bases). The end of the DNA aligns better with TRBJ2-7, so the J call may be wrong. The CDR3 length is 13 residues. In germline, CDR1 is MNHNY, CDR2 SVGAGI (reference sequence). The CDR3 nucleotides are TGTGCCAGCAGTTACGACAGCTCCTACGAGCAGTACTTC. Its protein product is CASSYDSSYEQYF.

The CDR3 reads CASRQDQGNEQYF. CDR3 sequence (DNA): TGTGCCAGCAGACAGGATCAGGGGAACGAGCAGTACTTC. The V and J genes are TRBV7-8 and TRBJ2-5; D is perhaps TRBD1 (6 bases). The J call may not be correct, given that the DNA end is closer to TRBJ2-7. This CDR3 has 13 residues. The germline V gene encodes CDR1 SGHVS and CDR2 FQNEAQ.

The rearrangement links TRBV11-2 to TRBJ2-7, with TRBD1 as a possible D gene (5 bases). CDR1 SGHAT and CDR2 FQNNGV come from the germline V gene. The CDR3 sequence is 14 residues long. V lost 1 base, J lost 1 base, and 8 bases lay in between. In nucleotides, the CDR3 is TGTGCCAGCAGCTTAGTTTCAGGGTCCTACGAGCAGTACTTC. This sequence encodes CASSLVSGSYEQYF. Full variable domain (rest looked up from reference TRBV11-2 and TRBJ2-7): EAGVAQSPRYKIIEKRQSVAFWCNPISGHATLYWYQQILGQGPKLLIQFQNNGVVDDSQLPKDRFSAERLKGVDSTLKIQPAKLEDSAVYLCASSLVSGSYEQYFGPGTRLTVT.

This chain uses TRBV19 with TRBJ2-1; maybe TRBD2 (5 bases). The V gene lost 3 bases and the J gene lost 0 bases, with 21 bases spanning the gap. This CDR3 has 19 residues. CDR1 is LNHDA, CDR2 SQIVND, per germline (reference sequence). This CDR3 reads CASSILDGGLPSSYNEQFF. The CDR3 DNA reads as TGTGCCAGTAGTATTTTGGACGGAGGCCTACCAAGCTCCTACAATGAGCAGTTCTTC.

The CDR3 spells CASSLTTEETQYF. The CDR3 nucleotides read TGTGCCAGCAGCTTGACCACAGAAGAGACCCAGTACTTC. The chain is built from TRBV7-8 and TRBJ2-5, with D unclear. V was cut by 3 bases and J by 3 bases, with 8 bases left in between. The CDR3 loop spans 13 amino acids. Per the germline V gene, CDR1 is SGHVS and CDR2 is FQNEAQ.

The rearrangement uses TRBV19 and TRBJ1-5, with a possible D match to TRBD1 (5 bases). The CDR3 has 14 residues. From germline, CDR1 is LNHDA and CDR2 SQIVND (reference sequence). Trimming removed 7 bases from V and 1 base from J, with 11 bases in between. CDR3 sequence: CASNVGGSNQPQHF. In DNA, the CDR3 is TGTGCCAGTAATGTGGGGGGGAGCAATCAGCCCCAGCATTTT.

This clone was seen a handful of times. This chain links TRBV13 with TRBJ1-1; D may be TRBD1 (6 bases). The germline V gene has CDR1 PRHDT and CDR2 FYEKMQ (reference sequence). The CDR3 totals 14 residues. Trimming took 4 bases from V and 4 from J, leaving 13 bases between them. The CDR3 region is CASSSFVGGTEAFF. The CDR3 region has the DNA TGTGCCAGCAGCTCCTTTGTAGGGGGCACTGAAGCTTTCTTT. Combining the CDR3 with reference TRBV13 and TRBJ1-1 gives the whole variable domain AAGVIQSPRHLIKEKRETATLKCYPIPRHDTVYWYQQGPGQDPQFLISFYEKMQSDKGSIPDRFSAQQFSDYHSELNMSSLELGDSALYFCASSSFVGGTEAFFGQGTRLTVV.

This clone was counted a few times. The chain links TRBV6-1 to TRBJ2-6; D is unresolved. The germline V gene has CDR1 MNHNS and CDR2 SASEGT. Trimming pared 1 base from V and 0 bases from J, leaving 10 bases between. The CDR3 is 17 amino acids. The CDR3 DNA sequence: TGTGCCAGCAGTGAAGGCAGGATGAGCTCTGGGGCCAACGTCCTGACTTTC. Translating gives CASSEGRMSSGANVLTF.

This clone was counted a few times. The CDR3 loop reads CASSRTEDSEAFF. The CDR3 region has the DNA TGTGCCAGCAGCCGGACAGAGGACAGTGAAGCTTTCTTT. This chain links TRBV7-6 with TRBJ1-1; possible D gene TRBD1, 6 bases. Germline assignment: CDR1 SGHVS and CDR2 FNYEAQ. Trimming took off 5 bases at V and 7 bases at J, with 14 bases between the two ends. The CDR3 has 13 residues.

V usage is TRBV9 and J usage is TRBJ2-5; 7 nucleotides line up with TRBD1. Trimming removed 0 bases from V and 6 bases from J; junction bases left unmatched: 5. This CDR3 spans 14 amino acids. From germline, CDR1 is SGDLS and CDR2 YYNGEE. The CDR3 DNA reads TGTGCCAGCAGCGTAGGACAGGGCGGGCAGACCCAGTACTTC. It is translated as CASSVGQGGQTQYF.

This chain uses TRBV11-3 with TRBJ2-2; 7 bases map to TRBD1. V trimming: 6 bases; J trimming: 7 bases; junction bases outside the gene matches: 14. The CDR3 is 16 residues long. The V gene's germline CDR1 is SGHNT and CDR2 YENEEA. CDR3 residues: CASSPTPTGFGGELFF. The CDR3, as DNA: TGTGCCAGCAGTCCAACCCCGACAGGGTTTGGCGGGGAGCTGTTTTTT.

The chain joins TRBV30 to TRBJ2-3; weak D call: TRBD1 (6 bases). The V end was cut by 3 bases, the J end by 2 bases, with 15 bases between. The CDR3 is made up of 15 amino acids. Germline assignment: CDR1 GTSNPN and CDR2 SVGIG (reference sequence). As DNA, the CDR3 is TGTGCCTGGAGCCTAGGGACACCCTACACAGATACGCAGTATTTT. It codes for CAWSLGTPYTDTQYF. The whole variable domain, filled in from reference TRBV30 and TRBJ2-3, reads SQTIHQWPATLVQPVGSPLSLECTVEGTSNPNLYWYRQAAGRGLQLLFYSVGIGQISSEVPQNLSASRPQDRQFILSSKKLLLSDSGFYLCAWSLGTPYTDTQYFGPGTRLTVL.

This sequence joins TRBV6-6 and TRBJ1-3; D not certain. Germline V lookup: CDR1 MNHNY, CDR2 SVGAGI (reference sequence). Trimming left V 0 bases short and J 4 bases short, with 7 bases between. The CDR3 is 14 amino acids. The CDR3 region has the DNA TGTGCCAGCAGTTACTCGGCTGCCGGAAACACCATATATTTT. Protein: CASSYSAAGNTIYF.

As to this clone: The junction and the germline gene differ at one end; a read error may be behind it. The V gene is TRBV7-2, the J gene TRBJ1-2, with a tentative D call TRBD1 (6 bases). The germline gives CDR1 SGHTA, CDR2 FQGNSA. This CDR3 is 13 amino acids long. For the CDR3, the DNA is TGTGCCAGCAGATTAGGGGGGCAGGGGGGCTACACCTTC. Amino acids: CASRLGGQGGYTF.

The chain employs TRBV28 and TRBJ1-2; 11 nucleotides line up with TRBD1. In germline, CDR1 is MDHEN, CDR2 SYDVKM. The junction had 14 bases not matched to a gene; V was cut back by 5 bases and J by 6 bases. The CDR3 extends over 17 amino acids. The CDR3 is CASSSVDRGLRLDGYTF. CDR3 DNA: TGTGCCAGCAGTAGTGTGGACAGGGGGCTTCGGCTAGATGGCTACACCTTC.

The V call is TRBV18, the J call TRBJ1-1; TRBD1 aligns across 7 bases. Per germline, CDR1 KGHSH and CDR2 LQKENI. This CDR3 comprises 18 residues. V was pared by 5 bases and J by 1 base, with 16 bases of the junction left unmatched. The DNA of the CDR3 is TGTGCCAGCTCAGCAGAGACAGGGTTCTCCCAGCGGAACACTGAAGCTTTCTTT. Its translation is CASSAETGFSQRNTEAFF.

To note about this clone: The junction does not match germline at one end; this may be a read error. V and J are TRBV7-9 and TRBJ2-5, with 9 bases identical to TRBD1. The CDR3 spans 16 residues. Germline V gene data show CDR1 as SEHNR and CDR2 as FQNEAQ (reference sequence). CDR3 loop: CSSSPGTGTDQETQYF. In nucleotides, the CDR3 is TGTTCCAGCAGCCCTGGGACAGGGACCGACCAAGAGACCCAGTACTTC.

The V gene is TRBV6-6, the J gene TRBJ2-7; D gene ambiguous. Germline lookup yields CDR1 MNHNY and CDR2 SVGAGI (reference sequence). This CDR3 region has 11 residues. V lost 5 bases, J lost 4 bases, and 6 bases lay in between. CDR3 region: CASSPQYEQYF. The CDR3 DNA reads TGTGCCAGCAGTCCACAATACGAGCAGTACTTC.

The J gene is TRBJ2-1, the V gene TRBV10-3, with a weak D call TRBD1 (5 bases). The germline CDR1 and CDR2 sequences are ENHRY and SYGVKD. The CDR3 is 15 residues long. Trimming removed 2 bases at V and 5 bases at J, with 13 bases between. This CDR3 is CAISEAQLTDNEQFF. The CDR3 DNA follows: TGTGCCATCAGTGAGGCCCAGCTGACAGACAATGAGCAGTTCTTC.

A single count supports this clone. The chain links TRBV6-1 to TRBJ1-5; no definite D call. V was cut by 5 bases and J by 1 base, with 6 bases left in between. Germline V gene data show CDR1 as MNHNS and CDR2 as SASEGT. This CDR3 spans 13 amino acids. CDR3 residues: CASSFKSNQPQHF. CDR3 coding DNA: TGTGCCAGCAGTTTCAAAAGCAATCAGCCCCAGCATTTT.